This TCR beta chain was profiled in a study of neurological immune-mediated disorders. Using its own MiXCR run on the 5' RACE reads, TCRdb lists one record per CDR3 protein. The sample records roughly 70,000 distinct CDR3 sequences, roughly 5% being singletons. Germline V gives CDR1 DFQATT, CDR2 SNEGSKA (reference sequence). The junction had 11 bases not matched to a gene; V was cut back by 5 bases and J by 4 bases. The CDR3 length is 16 residues. This chain joins TRBV20-1 and TRBJ2-5; 12 nucleotides match TRBD2. The TCR originated in a woman in her twenties or thirties with multiple sclerosis. The sample taken for sequencing was PBMCs. CDR3 in DNA: TGCAGTGCTGGAGCTTCTAGCGGGGGGGTACGAGAGACCCAGTACTTC. It translates to CSAGASSGGVRETQYF.